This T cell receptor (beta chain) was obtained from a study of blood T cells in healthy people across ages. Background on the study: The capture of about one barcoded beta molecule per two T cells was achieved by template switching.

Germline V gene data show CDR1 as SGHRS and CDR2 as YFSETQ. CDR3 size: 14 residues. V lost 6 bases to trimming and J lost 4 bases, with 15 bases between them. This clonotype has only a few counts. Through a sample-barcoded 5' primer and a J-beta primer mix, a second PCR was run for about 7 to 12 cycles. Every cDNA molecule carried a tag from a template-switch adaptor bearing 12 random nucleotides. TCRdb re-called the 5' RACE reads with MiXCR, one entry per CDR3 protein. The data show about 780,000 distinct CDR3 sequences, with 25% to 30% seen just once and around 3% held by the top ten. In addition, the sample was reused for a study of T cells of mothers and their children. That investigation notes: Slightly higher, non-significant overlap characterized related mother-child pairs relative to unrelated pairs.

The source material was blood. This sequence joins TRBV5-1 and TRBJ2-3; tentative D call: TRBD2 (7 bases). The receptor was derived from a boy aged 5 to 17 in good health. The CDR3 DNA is TGCGCCAGCATCGCGGGGGCACCTCCAGATACGCAGTATTTT. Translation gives CASIAGAPPDTQYF.